The clone carrying this T cell receptor beta chain was detected only a few times. The data derive from a study of blood T cells in healthy people across ages. The second PCR ran about 6 to 12 cycles with a sample-barcoded 5' primer and J-beta primers. One entry per CDR3 protein, called by TCRdb with MiXCR from the 5' RACE reads. This sample has hundreds of thousands of distinct CDR3 sequences, with about 55% found just once. Donors were systemically healthy Caucasian individuals from Russia aged roughly 6 to 90 years. Total RNA amounts of at least 5 micrograms were extracted per sample. This CDR3 has 15 residues. Germline lookup yields CDR1 MDHEN and CDR2 SYDVKM. V was pared by 2 bases and J by 14 bases, with 23 bases between.

Material for sequencing was blood. The genes are TRBV28 and TRBJ2-3; D could derive from TRBD1 or TRBD2 (5 bases each). The sequence came from a man aged 80 or over in good health. Here the CDR3 reads CASSLRLGTVSYAYF. The CDR3 DNA sequence: TGTGCCAGCAGTTTACGTCTAGGGACCGTATCATACGCGTATTTT.